This is a list of T cell receptor beta chains from one sample in a study of T cell repertoires in cytomegalovirus infection. TCRdb re-called the reads through MiXCR, storing one row per CDR3 protein. The table has 150,000 to 200,000 distinct CDR3 sequences, under 25% seen once. The sample was PBMCs. These TCRs come from a human donor in good health (CMV status not recorded). Some clones in this sample may be carry-over from other donors' samples. The CDR3 runs from the conserved cysteine through the conserved F or W. D genes are given only for firm matches. Size values are once, few and many counts, or a class for expanded clones, and some rows have none.

>TRBJ2-5|few|NA|TRBV7-2
CASSVRDPRIGTQYF
TGTGCCAGCAGCGTCCGGGACCCTCGTATTGGGACCCAGTACTTC
>TRBJ2-5|many|NA|TRBV12-3/TRBV12-4
CASSQSGPQETQYF
TGTGCCAGCAGTCAGAGCGGGCCCCAAGAGACCCAGTACTTC
>TRBJ2-6|NA|NA|TRBV23-1
CASSRTRGGARGANVLTF
TGCGCCAGCTCCCGGACCCGAGGTGGGGCGCGAGGGGCCAACGTCCTGACTTTC
>TRBJ2-7|many|NA|TRBV28
CASSFGRISYEQYF
TGTGCCAGCAGTTTCGGAAGAATCTCCTACGAGCAGTACTTC
>TRBJ1-5|few|NA|TRBV4-1
CASSQDTGYGNQPQHF
TGCGCCAGCAGCCAAGATACCGGGTATGGCAATCAGCCCCAGCATTTT
>TRBJ1-2|few|NA|TRBV7-2
CASSLGTRTNYGYTF
TGTGCCAGCAGCTTAGGGACACGTACTAACTATGGCTACACCTTC
>TRBJ1-5|NA|NA|TRBV23-1
CASSPSGGKTNRNQPQHF
TGCGCCAGCTCCCCCTCGGGAGGGAAGACGAACCGCAATCAGCCCCAGCATTTT
>TRBJ1-3|few|TRBD1|TRBV19
CASSIAGQRFSSGNTIYF
TGTGCCAGTAGTATAGCGGGACAGCGGTTCTCCTCTGGAAACACCATATATTTT
>TRBJ1-5|many|TRBD1|TRBV7-8
CASSLVAGGHQPQHF
TGTGCCAGCAGCTTAGTGGCAGGGGGTCATCAGCCCCAGCATTTT
>TRBJ1-5|NA|TRBD1|TRBV20-1
CSAGEGAPNQPQHF
TGCAGTGCCGGGGAGGGGGCGCCCAATCAGCCCCAGCATTTT
>TRBJ2-7|NA|NA|TRBV11-2
CASSRYSYEQYF
TGTGCCAGCAGCAGATACTCCTACGAGCAGTACTTC
>TRBJ2-1|many|NA|TRBV7-2
CASSRLWGPGNEQFF
TGTGCCAGCAGCCGACTTTGGGGTCCAGGCAATGAGCAGTTCTTC
>TRBJ2-7|NA|TRBD1|TRBV5-1
CASSLDGQGNYEQYF
TGCGCCAGCAGCTTGGACGGACAGGGTAATTACGAGCAGTACTTC
>TRBJ2-1|NA|TRBD1|TRBV28
CASTPPGTGIYNEQFF
TGTGCCAGCACCCCTCCCGGGACAGGGATTTACAATGAGCAGTTCTTC